This T cell receptor (beta chain) was identified during a study of T-cell memory formation after mild COVID-19. From germline, CDR1 is SGHDT and CDR2 YYEEEE. Trimming took 4 bases from V and 3 from J; bases not matched to a gene: 4. This CDR3 is 14 amino acids long. MiXCR, run by TCRdb on the 5' RACE reads, gives a single entry per CDR3 protein. The sample has about 190,000 distinct CDR3 sequences; roughly 18% are singletons. The sequencing sample was made of PBMCs or a T cell subset sorted from them (not recorded which). The V and J genes are TRBV5-6 and TRBJ1-5; TRBD1 agrees at 7 bases. This receptor was taken from an adult woman who had mild COVID-19 (a few samples of this study predate the infection). Cell type and time point are not known. The DNA of the CDR3 is TGTGCCAGCAGCGCGACAGGGACCAATCAGCCCCAGCATTTT. Translating gives CASSATGTNQPQHF. Filled out from reference TRBV5-6 and TRBJ1-5, the complete variable domain reads DAGVTQSPTHLIKTRGQQVTLRCSPKSGHDTVSWYQQALGQGPQFIFQYYEEEERQRGNFPDRFSGHQFPNYSSELNVNALLLGDSALYLCASSATGTNQPQHFGDGTRLSIL.